The entry below gives a single TCR beta chain sequence along with its context. Its antigen is currently unknown. The data originate from a study of cytomegalovirus exposure and HLA in healthy donors. Points from the study as a whole: According to the study, roughly 160 TCR beta chains were cytomegalovirus-associated.

The CDR3 sequence is 19 residues long. J was trimmed by 6 bases and V by 8 bases; bases with no gene match: 21. CDR1 and CDR2 from the germline V gene are WSHSY and SAAADI. The PCR ran on 60 Vbeta and 13 Jbeta primers. TCRdb's table, derived via immunoSEQ multiplex PCR, lists solely in-frame clones and lacks some. Of about 160,000 clones in the sample, roughly 85% were seen once. The sample taken for sequencing was PBMCs. This sequence originates from a man younger than 45 in good health and CMV-seronegative. The rearrangement links TRBV10-2 to TRBJ1-5, with 11 bases fitting TRBD1. CDR3 DNA: TGCGCCAGCCGAGGGGGGACAGGGGGGAGCTGGGGGAAGGCTCAGCCCCAGCATTTT. It specifies CASRGGTGGSWGKAQPQHF.